This T cell receptor (beta chain) was sequenced in a study of shared clonotypes between healthy human individuals. Trimming removed 6 bases from V and 6 bases from J; junction bases left unmatched: 9. The CDR3 is 16 residues long. The repertoire was sequenced with immunoSEQ multiplex PCR; TCRdb's copy has only in-frame clones and lacks some. The sample lists some 2 million clones; roughly 94% were seen once. The chain recombines TRBV23-1 with TRBJ1-6, with 9 positions matching TRBD1. TRBV23-1 is sorted into the ORF group, with uncertain function. Input material: naive CD4+ T cells sorted from blood. Subset here: CD45RA+ positively selected. This TCR came from a man aged 18 to 29 in good health. The CDR3 nucleotides read TGCGCCAGCAGCCTCGACGGGACAGGGACTAATTCACCCCTCCACTTT. Its protein is CASSLDGTGTNSPLHF.